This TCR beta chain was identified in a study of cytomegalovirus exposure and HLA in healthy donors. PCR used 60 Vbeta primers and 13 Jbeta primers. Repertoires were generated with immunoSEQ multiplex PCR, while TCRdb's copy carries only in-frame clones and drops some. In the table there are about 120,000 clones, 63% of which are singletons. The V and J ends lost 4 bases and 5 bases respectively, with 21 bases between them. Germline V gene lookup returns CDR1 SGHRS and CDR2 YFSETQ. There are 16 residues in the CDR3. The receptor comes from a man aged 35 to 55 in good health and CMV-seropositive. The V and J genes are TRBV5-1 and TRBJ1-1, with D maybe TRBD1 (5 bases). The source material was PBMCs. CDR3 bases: TGCGCCAGCAGCCCTCGACCCCAGGGTGGGAATACTGAAGCTTTCTTT. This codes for CASSPRPQGGNTEAFF.